Below, 21 T cell receptor beta chains from the same sample are listed, as sequenced in a study of blood T cell repertoires in COVID-19. Profiled with immunoSEQ multiplex PCR; TCRdb holds only in-frame clones, not every one. This sample carries approximately 38,000 clones, over 80% of them seen once, and the ten largest clones take approximately 25%. Sequencing was performed on peripheral blood. These receptors all stem from a man in his forties or fifties with active or convalescent COVID-19.

The V call is TRBV5-4, the J call TRBJ1-1; TRBD1 might be the D (5 bases). The germline CDR1 and CDR2 sequences are SGHNT and YYREEE (reference sequence). This CDR3 has 13 residues. Trimming shortened V by 1 base and J by 7 bases, and 11 bases separated the two germline ends. The CDR3 spells CASSLTGQNEAFF. The CDR3 DNA reads as TGTGCCAGCAGCTTGACAGGCCAGAATGAAGCTTTCTTT.

This rearrangement joins TRBV19 to TRBJ2-1, with 9 bases lining up with TRBD1. The CDR3 runs 12 residues. The germline CDR1 and CDR2 sequences are LNHDA and SQIVND (reference sequence). Trimming took 5 bases from V and 15 from J; bases not matched to a gene: 8. The CDR3 spells CASSLGTGFLFF. CDR3 DNA: TGTGCCAGTAGTCTCGGGACAGGGTTCTTGTTCTTC. Using reference TRBV19 and TRBJ2-1 for the parts outside the CDR3, the full variable domain is DGGITQSPKYLFRKEGQNVTLSCEQNLNHDAMYWYRQDPGQGLRLIYYSQIVNDFQKGDIAEGYSVSREKKESFPLTVTSAQKNPTAFYLCASSLGTGFLFFGPGTRLTVL.

V gene TRBV27 combines with J gene TRBJ2-1; D is ambiguous. The CDR3 consists of 14 residues. CDR1 is MNHEY, CDR2 SMNVEV, per germline (reference sequence). V lost 5 bases, J lost 1 base, and 9 bases lay in between. The CDR3 coding sequence is TGTGCCAGCAGTGTCCTTCGTTCCTACAATGAGCAGTTCTTC. Translated: CASSVLRSYNEQFF.

This clone has just one count. J is TRBJ2-1 and V is TRBV6-5; D is perhaps TRBD2 (5 bases). CDR3 length: 11 residues. Germline lookup yields CDR1 MNHEY and CDR2 SVGAGI. V was clipped by 3 bases and J by 9 bases, with 6 bases between them. CDR3 region: CASSYEGEQFF. The CDR3 DNA sequence: TGTGCCAGCAGTTATGAGGGTGAGCAGTTCTTC.

This clone was picked up a small number of times. The gene calls are TRBV20-1 and TRBJ1-1; 11 bases map to TRBD1. The CDR3 is 15 residues long. Trimming took 4 bases from V and 4 from J; bases not matched to a gene: 8. Germline V gene data show CDR1 as DFQATT and CDR2 as SNEGSKA (reference sequence). The CDR3 DNA follows: TGCAGTGCTATTGATACCGGGACAGGGGGCACTGAAGCTTTCTTT. It codes for CSAIDTGTGGTEAFF.

The chain has TRBV19 and TRBJ2-1, with TRBD2 matching over 12 bases. CDR1 LNHDA and CDR2 SQIVND come from the germline V gene (reference sequence). This CDR3 region has 15 residues. V was pared by 9 bases and J by 6 bases, with 9 bases of the junction left unmatched. The CDR3 here is CASTGLAGPSNEQFF. The CDR3, as DNA: TGTGCCAGCACGGGACTAGCGGGTCCAAGCAATGAGCAGTTCTTC. Using reference TRBV19 and TRBJ2-1 for the parts outside the CDR3, the full variable domain is DGGITQSPKYLFRKEGQNVTLSCEQNLNHDAMYWYRQDPGQGLRLIYYSQIVNDFQKGDIAEGYSVSREKKESFPLTVTSAQKNPTAFYLCASTGLAGPSNEQFFGPGTRLTVL.

This chain joins TRBV19 and TRBJ1-6; TRBD1 aligns across 8 bases. The CDR3 is made up of 16 amino acids. With 7 bases clipped from V and 5 bases from J, the junction kept 10 bases outside the gene matches. The germline CDR1 and CDR2 sequences are LNHDA and SQIVND (reference sequence). CDR3 coding DNA: TGTGCCAGTACTCTGACAGGGGACACCGATAATTCACCCCTCCACTTT. This gives the protein CASTLTGDTDNSPLHF. Variable domain in full (rest from reference TRBV19 and TRBJ1-6): DGGITQSPKYLFRKEGQNVTLSCEQNLNHDAMYWYRQDPGQGLRLIYYSQIVNDFQKGDIAEGYSVSREKKESFPLTVTSAQKNPTAFYLCASTLTGDTDNSPLHFGNGTRLTVT.

Here the CDR3 reads CASRGGANVLTF. Written as DNA, the CDR3 is TGTGCCAGCAGGGGCGGGGCCAACGTCCTGACTTTC. The V call is TRBV28, the J call TRBJ2-6; D is ambiguous. Germline V gives CDR1 MDHEN, CDR2 SYDVKM. V lost 6 bases, J lost 4 bases, and 4 bases lay in between. The CDR3 has 12 amino acids.

The chain uses TRBV18 and TRBJ1-1; D is possibly TRBD1 (6 bases). The V end was cut by 2 bases, the J end by 4 bases, with 14 bases between. The CDR3 totals 15 residues. Germline CDR1 reads KGHSH; CDR2 reads LQKENI. The CDR3 nucleotides read TGTGCCAGCTCACCATCAGGGGCCTTGGGCACTGAAGCTTTCTTT. Translation: CASSPSGALGTEAFF. The whole variable domain, filled in from reference TRBV18 and TRBJ1-1, reads NAGVMQNPRHLVRRRGQEARLRCSPMKGHSHVYWYRQLPEEGLKFMVYLQKENIIDESGMPKERFSAEFPKEGPSILRIQQVVRGDSAAYFCASSPSGALGTEAFFGQGTRLTVV.

The V call is TRBV28, the J call TRBJ1-4; tentatively, D is TRBD1 (5 bases). The ends were cut back, 4 bases at V and 6 bases at J, with 18 bases in the middle. Germline loops: CDR1 MDHEN, CDR2 SYDVKM. The CDR3 runs 16 residues. This CDR3 reads CASSYSPTRQYEKLFF. CDR3 in DNA: TGTGCCAGCAGTTACTCCCCGACACGACAGTATGAAAAACTGTTTTTT.

The chain has TRBV2 and TRBJ1-4; 7 positions match TRBD1. The CDR3 runs to 15 residues. Germline loops: CDR1 SNHLY, CDR2 FYNNEI. Trimming at V came to 5 bases and at J to 3 bases, leaving 6 bases not matched to a gene. In DNA form, the CDR3 reads TGTGCCAGCAGTTCCCAGGGGGTGGCTAATGAAAAACTGTTTTTT. This codes for CASSSQGVANEKLFF.

The chain is built from TRBV5-8 and TRBJ1-5, with 7 positions matching TRBD1. Germline V gives CDR1 SGHTS, CDR2 YDEGEE. The length of the CDR3 is 15 residues. Trimming removed 5 bases from V and 2 bases from J; junction bases left unmatched: 7. The CDR3 region has the DNA TGTGCCAGCAGGACTGGGACAGTTGGCAATCAGCCCCAGCATTTT. This translates into CASRTGTVGNQPQHF.

This chain uses TRBV18 with TRBJ1-1; D unresolved. V lost 1 base to trimming and J lost 0 bases, with 15 bases between them. The CDR3 is 17 residues long. Germline V gene lookup returns CDR1 KGHSH and CDR2 LQKENI. CDR3 loop: CASSPLPPQAMNTEAFF. The CDR3 DNA follows: TGTGCCAGCTCACCACTTCCCCCTCAAGCGATGAACACTGAAGCTTTCTTT.

The J gene is TRBJ2-6, the V gene TRBV30, with D unresolved. V lost 7 bases and J 0 bases, leaving 10 bases between the germline ends. Germline V gene sequence: CDR1 GTSNPN, CDR2 SVGIG (reference sequence). This CDR3 has 14 residues. The CDR3 protein is CASSRYSGANVLTF. The CDR3 DNA reads as TGTGCCTCCTCGAGGTACTCTGGGGCCAACGTCCTGACTTTC.

The gene calls are TRBV18 and TRBJ1-3; no firm D call. Germline V lookup: CDR1 KGHSH, CDR2 LQKENI. The length of the CDR3 is 14 residues. V lost 3 bases and J lost 4, with 10 bases in between. Written as DNA, the CDR3 is TGTGCCAGCTCACCCGGTTTAGAGGGAAACACCATATATTTT. Residues: CASSPGLEGNTIYF.

This sequence joins TRBV4-1 and TRBJ1-2; TRBD1 might be the D (6 bases). Between the trimmed V and J ends, which lost 1 base and 1 base, there was a span of 10 bases. The germline V gene has CDR1 MGHRA and CDR2 YSYEKL. This CDR3 is 15 amino acids long. Here the CDR3 reads CASSQVGQSNYGYTF. The CDR3 DNA reads as TGCGCCAGCAGCCAAGTAGGACAGAGTAACTATGGCTACACCTTC.

The CDR3 bases are TGTGCCAGCAGCCTGCAGGGTAGCAACGAGCAGTACGTC. Translated: CASSLQGSNEQYV. V gene TRBV3-1 (or the pseudogene TRBV3-2) combines with J gene TRBJ2-7, with a possible D match to TRBD1 (5 bases). V was cut by 4 bases and J by 5 bases, with 12 bases left in between. The CDR3 loop spans 13 amino acids. Germline V gene data show CDR1 as LGHDT and CDR2 as YNNKEL (reference sequence).

J is TRBJ2-3 and V is TRBV2, with TRBD2 matching 13 bases. The trim removed 7 bases at V and 1 base at J, leaving 8 bases unmatched. Germline V lookup: CDR1 SNHLY, CDR2 FYNNEI. The CDR3 runs 17 residues. The DNA for the CDR3 is TGTGCCAGCACTAGGTGGACTAGCGGGGGAGGCACAGATACGCAGTATTTT. Translation gives CASTRWTSGGGTDTQYF.

V is TRBV5-4 and J is TRBJ1-1; D remains ambiguous. Germline V lookup: CDR1 SGHNT, CDR2 YYREEE (reference sequence). Trimming took off 1 base at V and 0 bases at J, with 10 bases between the two ends. The CDR3 contains 15 residues. This CDR3 is CASSLNSQLNTEAFF. The DNA for the CDR3 is TGTGCCAGCAGCTTGAACAGCCAGTTGAACACTGAAGCTTTCTTT. Complete variable domain (other parts from reference TRBV5-4 and TRBJ1-1): ETGVTQSPTHLIKTRGQQVTLRCSSQSGHNTVSWYQQALGQGPQFIFQYYREEENGRGNFPPRFSGLQFPNYSSELNVNALELDDSALYLCASSLNSQLNTEAFFGQGTRLTVV.

The chain links TRBV3-1 (or the pseudogene TRBV3-2) to TRBJ2-1; 11 bases map to TRBD2. The V segment lost 1 base and the J segment 7 bases; nucleotides outside the gene matches: 6. The germline CDR1 and CDR2 sequences are LGHDT and YNNKEL (reference sequence). CDR3 size: 16 residues. This CDR3 reads CASSQALAGDENEQFF. The CDR3 DNA reads as TGTGCCAGCAGCCAAGCACTAGCGGGAGACGAGAATGAGCAGTTCTTC.

The CDR3 region is CATQQKNTEAFF. The DNA of the CDR3 is TGTGCCACTCAACAGAAGAACACTGAAGCTTTCTTT. V and J are TRBV28 and TRBJ1-1; D is unresolved. V was shortened by 10 bases and J by 1 base, with 10 bases between the two germline ends. This CDR3 comprises 12 residues. From germline, CDR1 is MDHEN and CDR2 SYDVKM.